This T cell receptor (beta chain) was found in a study of CD8 T cells in Susac syndrome. A quantity of about 0.5 to 1 ug RNA underwent reverse transcription using random hexamers. TCRdb fed the immunoSEQ multiplex PCR reads into MiXCR, producing one record per CDR3 protein. The repertoire includes some 190,000 distinct CDR3 sequences, about 95% of them detected once, and over 0.08% sits in the top ten. V lost 7 bases and J 4 bases, leaving 8 bases between the germline ends. Germline CDR1 GTSNPN, CDR2 SVGIG (reference sequence). This CDR3 is built from 11 residues. Input material: CD4+ T cells from PBMCs. This clonotype was sampled from a human donor in good health. This chain uses TRBV30 with TRBJ2-1; no clear D. The CDR3 nucleotides are TGTGCCTTTGTATCGTACAATGAGCAGTTCTTC. This encodes CAFVSYNEQFF.